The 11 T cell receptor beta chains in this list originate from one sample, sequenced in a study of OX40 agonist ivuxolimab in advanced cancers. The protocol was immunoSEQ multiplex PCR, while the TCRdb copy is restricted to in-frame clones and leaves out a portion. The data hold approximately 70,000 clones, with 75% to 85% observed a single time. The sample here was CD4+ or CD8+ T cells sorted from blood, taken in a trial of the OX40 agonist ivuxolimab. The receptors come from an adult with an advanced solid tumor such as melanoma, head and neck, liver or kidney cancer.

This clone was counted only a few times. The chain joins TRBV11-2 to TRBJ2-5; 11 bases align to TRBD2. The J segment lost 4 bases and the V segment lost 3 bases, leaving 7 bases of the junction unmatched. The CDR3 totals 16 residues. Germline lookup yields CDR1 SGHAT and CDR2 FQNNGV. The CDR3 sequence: CASSFLAGGPGETQYF. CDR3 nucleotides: TGTGCCAGCAGCTTCTTAGCGGGGGGGCCGGGAGAGACCCAGTACTTC.

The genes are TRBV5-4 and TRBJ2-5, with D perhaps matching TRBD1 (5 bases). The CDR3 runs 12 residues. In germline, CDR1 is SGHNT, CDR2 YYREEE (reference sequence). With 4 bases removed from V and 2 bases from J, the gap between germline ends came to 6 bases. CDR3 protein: CASSRTQETQYF. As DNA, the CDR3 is TGTGCCAGCAGCCGGACACAAGAGACCCAGTACTTC.

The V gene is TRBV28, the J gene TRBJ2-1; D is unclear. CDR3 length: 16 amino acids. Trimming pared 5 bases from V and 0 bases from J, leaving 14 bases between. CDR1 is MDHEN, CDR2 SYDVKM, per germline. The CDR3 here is CASSDLSRSSYNEQFF. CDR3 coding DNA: TGTGCCAGCAGTGACCTCTCGAGGAGCTCCTACAATGAGCAGTTCTTC. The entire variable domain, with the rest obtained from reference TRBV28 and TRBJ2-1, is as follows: DVKVTQSSRYLVKRTGEKVFLECVQDMDHENMFWYRQDPGLGLRLIYFSYDVKMKEKGDIPEGYSVSREKKERFSLILESASTNQTSMYLCASSDLSRSSYNEQFFGPGTRLTVL.

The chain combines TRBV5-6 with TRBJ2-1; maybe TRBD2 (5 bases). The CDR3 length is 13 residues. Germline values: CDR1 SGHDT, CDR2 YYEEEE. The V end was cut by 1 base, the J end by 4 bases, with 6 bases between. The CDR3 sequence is CASSLRLYNEQFF. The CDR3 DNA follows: TGTGCCAGCAGCTTGAGACTATACAATGAGCAGTTCTTC.

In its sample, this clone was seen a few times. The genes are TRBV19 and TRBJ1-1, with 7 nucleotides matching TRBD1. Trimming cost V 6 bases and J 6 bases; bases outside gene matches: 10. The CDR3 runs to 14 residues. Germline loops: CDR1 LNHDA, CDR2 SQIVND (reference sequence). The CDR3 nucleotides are TGTGCCAGTAGAGAAGGGGGCGTTTTATCTGAAGCTTTCTTT. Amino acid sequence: CASREGGVLSEAFF.

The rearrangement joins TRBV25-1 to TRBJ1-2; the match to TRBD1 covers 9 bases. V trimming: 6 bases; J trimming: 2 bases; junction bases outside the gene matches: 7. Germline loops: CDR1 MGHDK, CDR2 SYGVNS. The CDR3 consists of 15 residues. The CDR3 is CASRGQGSPNYGYTF. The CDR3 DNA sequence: TGTGCCAGCAGGGGACAGGGCTCCCCCAACTATGGCTACACCTTC.

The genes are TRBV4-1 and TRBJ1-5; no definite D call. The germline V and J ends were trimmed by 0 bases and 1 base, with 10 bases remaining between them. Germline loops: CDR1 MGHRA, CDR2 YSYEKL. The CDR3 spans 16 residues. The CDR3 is CASSQELGASNQPQHF. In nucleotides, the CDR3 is TGCGCCAGCAGCCAAGAACTTGGTGCGAGCAATCAGCCCCAGCATTTT.

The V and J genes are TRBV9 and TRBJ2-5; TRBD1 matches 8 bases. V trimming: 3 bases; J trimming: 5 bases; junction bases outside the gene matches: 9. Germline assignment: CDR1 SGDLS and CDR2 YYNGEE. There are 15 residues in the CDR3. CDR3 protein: CASSAGQGARETQYF. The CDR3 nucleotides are TGTGCCAGCAGCGCCGGGCAGGGGGCGCGGGAGACCCAGTACTTC.

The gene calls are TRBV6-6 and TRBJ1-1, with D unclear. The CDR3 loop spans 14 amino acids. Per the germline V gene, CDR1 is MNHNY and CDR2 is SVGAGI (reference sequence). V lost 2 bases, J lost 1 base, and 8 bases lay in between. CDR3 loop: CASSYGFGNTEAFF. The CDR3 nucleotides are TGTGCCAGCAGTTACGGATTCGGGAACACTGAAGCTTTCTTT.

CDR3 in DNA: TGTGCCAGCAGCTTAGCCTGGAATAAGTTCTTC. It specifies CASSLAWNKFF. V is TRBV7-2 and J is TRBJ2-1; D is unclear. CDR1 is SGHTA, CDR2 FQGNSA, per germline. The CDR3 has 11 amino acids. Trimming pared 0 bases from V and 14 bases from J, leaving 8 bases between.

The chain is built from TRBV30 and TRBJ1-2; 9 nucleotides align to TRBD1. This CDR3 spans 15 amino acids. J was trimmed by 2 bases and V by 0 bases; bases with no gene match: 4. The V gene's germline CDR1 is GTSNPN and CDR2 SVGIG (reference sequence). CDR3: CAWSVRTGANYGYTF. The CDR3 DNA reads TGTGCCTGGAGTGTGAGGACAGGGGCCAACTATGGCTACACCTTC.